Below are 5 T cell receptor beta chains sequenced from a single sample in a study of Graves' ophthalmopathy and Graves' hyperthyroidism. Transcripts of RNA were the source for amplifying TCR beta CDR3 regions. Amplification began with first-round RT-PCR using HTBI primers, then second-round multiplex PCR was performed. TCRdb re-called the multiplex PCR reads through MiXCR, storing one row per CDR3 protein. The sample contains approximately 330,000 distinct CDR3 sequences, roughly 16% of which appear only once. What was sequenced was peripheral blood. The origin of the receptors is an adult man with Graves' ophthalmopathy.

This clonotype was detected many times. V gene TRBV19 combines with J gene TRBJ2-7, with D tentatively TRBD1 (5 bases). Germline CDR1 reads LNHDA; CDR2 reads SQIVND (reference sequence). This CDR3 region has 13 residues. Between the trimmed V and J ends, which lost 5 bases and 2 bases, there was a span of 10 bases. The CDR3 reads CASSRRVTYEQYF. As DNA, the CDR3 is TGTGCCAGTAGTCGCAGGGTAACCTACGAGCAGTACTTC.

The J gene is TRBJ2-2, the V gene TRBV28, with 7 bases fitting TRBD2. Unmatched junction bases numbered 10, after V lost 7 bases and J lost 5 bases. Germline V gene data show CDR1 as MDHEN and CDR2 as SYDVKM. This CDR3 comprises 15 residues. The DNA of the CDR3 is TGTGCCAGCAAGGGCGGGAGTGTGGGGACCGGGGAGCTGTTTTTT. This encodes CASKGGSVGTGELFF.

This clonotype was recorded many times. CDR3 in amino acids: CATSDSRGTPKAFF. The CDR3 DNA follows: TGTGCCACCAGTGATTCACGCGGGACACCTAAAGCTTTCTTT. V is TRBV24-1 and J is TRBJ1-1, with a weak D call TRBD1 (6 bases). This CDR3 comprises 14 residues. The germline V gene has CDR1 KGHDR and CDR2 SFDVKD. V lost 2 bases, J lost 9 bases, and 15 bases lay in between.

In the case of this clonotype: This may be a read error: a much more frequent sequence differs by one nucleotide. The CDR3 loop reads CASSRQGRRQETPYF. The CDR3 DNA reads TGTGCCAGCAGCCGCCAGGGACGGAGGCAAGAGACCCCGTACTTC. The J gene is TRBJ2-5, the V gene TRBV7-9; the D call may be TRBD1 or TRBD2 (5 bases each). CDR1 and CDR2 from the germline V gene are SEHNR and FQNEAQ (reference sequence). CDR3 length equals 15 residues.

This clonotype came up many times. The chain employs TRBV20-1 and TRBJ2-2; the match to TRBD1 covers 7 bases. CDR1 and CDR2 (germline): DFQATT, SNEGSKA (reference sequence). With 4 bases clipped from V and 7 bases from J, the junction kept 9 bases outside the gene matches. The CDR3 runs to 14 residues. The CDR3 spells CSAIQGEKGGELFF. The CDR3 DNA follows: TGCAGTGCTATCCAGGGGGAAAAGGGCGGGGAGCTGTTTTTT.